A selection of T cell receptor beta chains follows, all from one sample in a study of T cell responses to AZD1222 COVID-19 vaccine. Produced via immunoSEQ multiplex PCR; TCRdb's table is partial and in-frame only. The sample records 50,000 to 75,000 clones, 76% being singletons. This specimen consisted of peripheral blood, obtained on day 0 of AZD1222 vaccination. These receptors were taken from an adult in good health. CDR3s include the opening cysteine and the closing phenylalanine or tryptophan. D genes are given only for firm matches. Where a row states a size, it is once, few, many or the class of an expanded clone; other rows omit it.

TGTGCCAGCAGCCTGGGACAGGGCCCTGAAAAACTGTTTTTT CASSLGQGPEKLFF once TRBJ1-4 TRBV7-9 TRBD1
TGTGCCAGCGCTCGGTCCCGAGGCACTGAAGCTTTCTTT CASARSRGTEAFF NA TRBJ1-1 TRBV5-8 NA
TGCAGCGTTGTCAGGGGAGGTGGCTACACCTTC CSVVRGGGYTF NA TRBJ1-2 TRBV29-1 NA
TGTGCCAGCAGCTTAGGGGGGCCCTATGGCTACACCTTC CASSLGGPYGYTF few TRBJ1-2 TRBV5-5 NA
TGTGCCAGCAGCTCAGGGGGGTTCAATGAGCAGTTCTTC CASSSGGFNEQFF NA TRBJ2-1 TRBV11-2 NA
TGTGCCAGCAGTTCACAGGGTAATATTGGCTACACCTTC CASSSQGNIGYTF NA TRBJ1-2 TRBV27 NA
TGTGCCAGTAGTACTTGGGACAGCTATGGCTACACCTTC CASSTWDSYGYTF NA TRBJ1-2 TRBV19 TRBD1
TGTGCCAGCAGCTTAGAACGGGGGGCTGTCACCGGGGAGCTGTTTTTT CASSLERGAVTGELFF NA TRBJ2-2 TRBV11-3 NA
TGTGCCATCAGTGAGTCACAGGGAGCTTATAATTCACCCCTCCACTTT CAISESQGAYNSPLHF NA TRBJ1-6 TRBV10-3 NA
TGTGCCACCAGTGCCGGGGACAGTTTTAATGAGCAGTTCTTC CATSAGDSFNEQFF NA TRBJ2-1 TRBV24-1 TRBD1
TGTGCCAGTAGTATAGTTAGCCCTCGTCGGACTTTCAAAGGGGCTGAAGCTTTCTTT CASSIVSPRRTFKGAEAFF NA TRBJ1-1 TRBV19 NA
TGTGCCAGCGGCAGTGCAGGGAGTAATGAAAAACTGTTTTTT CASGSAGSNEKLFF NA TRBJ1-4 TRBV6-5 NA
TGTGCCAGCAGTTTCGGGGCCCGTGAGGGGAGGCAGTACTTC CASSFGAREGRQYF NA TRBJ2-7 TRBV11-3 NA
TGTGCCAGCATCGCGGCCGGTACAAGGGATGAAGCTTTCTTT CASIAAGTRDEAFF NA TRBJ1-1 TRBV2 NA
TGTGCCACCAGTGATGCGGGGGTACAGGAGACCCAGTACTTC CATSDAGVQETQYF NA TRBJ2-5 TRBV24-1 TRBD2
TGTGCCTGGAGTTCCGGGACAGGCGCCGAAGCTTTCTTT CAWSSGTGAEAFF NA TRBJ1-1 TRBV30 TRBD1
TGTGCCAGCAGCCACCATTTAGCTAGCGGGGGGTTAGCAGATACGCAGTATTTT CASSHHLASGGLADTQYF once TRBJ2-3 TRBV3-1/TRBV3-2 TRBD2
TGTGCCAGCAGCCACCGGACAGGCACAGATACGCAGTATTTT CASSHRTGTDTQYF NA TRBJ2-3 TRBV7-2 NA
TGTGCCACTCTACAGAGCTACAATGAGCAGTTCTTC CATLQSYNEQFF few TRBJ2-1 TRBV28 NA
TGCGCCAGCAGCCAAGATTGGCGGGGGGCGTACAATGAGCAGTTCTTC CASSQDWRGAYNEQFF NA TRBJ2-1 TRBV4-3 TRBD2
TGTGCCAGTAGTATTACCCGAACAGGGTCGGGGTCAGCCCAGCATTTT CASSITRTGSGSAQHF NA TRBJ1-5 TRBV19 NA
TGTGCCAGCAGTTTAAGGGAGTCGTTCGCGCCCCAGCATTTT CASSLRESFAPQHF NA TRBJ1-5 TRBV28 NA
TGTGCCAGCAGTGAAGGTGTAGCTAGCTTGGAGACCCAGTACTTC CASSEGVASLETQYF NA TRBJ2-5 TRBV2 NA
TGTGCCAGTAGTAGCCCGGGACAAACCTACGAGCAGTACTTC CASSSPGQTYEQYF NA TRBJ2-7 TRBV19 NA
TGTGCCATCAGTGACGGGACAGGGAAAGCTTTCTTT CAISDGTGKAFF few TRBJ1-1 TRBV10-3 TRBD1
TGTGCCAGTACCGAGGGAGACAACTACAATGAGCAGTTCTTC CASTEGDNYNEQFF NA TRBJ2-1 TRBV19 NA
TGTGCCAGGGTAGCCGGGCTCGGAGAGACCCAGTACTTC CARVAGLGETQYF NA TRBJ2-5 TRBV19 NA
TGTGCCAGCAGCGACCTCGCGACAGGTCCTGATCAGCCCCAGCATTTT CASSDLATGPDQPQHF NA TRBJ1-5 TRBV6-2/TRBV6-3 NA
TGCGCCAGCAGCTTGGACGGTGGCTCCTACAATGAGCAGTTCTTC CASSLDGGSYNEQFF NA TRBJ2-1 TRBV5-1 NA
TGTGCCAGCAGCGAGGTCGCCGGGACAGGACTGAACACCGGGGAGCTGTTTTTT CASSEVAGTGLNTGELFF NA TRBJ2-2 TRBV5-6 TRBD1
TGTGCCAGCAGTTACGGAGGCCTCGACTATGGCTACACCTTC CASSYGGLDYGYTF NA TRBJ1-2 TRBV6-5 NA
TGTGCCAGCACGGACAGTCACTTCTCTGGAAACACCATATATTTT CASTDSHFSGNTIYF NA TRBJ1-3 TRBV25-1 NA
TGCGCCAGCAGCCAAGATCCAGGGATTAACTATGGCTACACCTTC CASSQDPGINYGYTF once TRBJ1-2 TRBV4-3 NA
TGCGCCAGCAGCCAAACTTTCGGGGTCGGTCCCTACAATGAGCAGTTCTTC CASSQTFGVGPYNEQFF NA TRBJ2-1 TRBV4-1 NA
TGCGCCAGCAGCCGTAGCGGGGGGGGATACAATGAGCAGTTCTTC CASSRSGGGYNEQFF NA TRBJ2-1 TRBV4-3 TRBD2
TGTGCCAGCAAACAAGGTTGGGGCGAGCAGTACTTC CASKQGWGEQYF few TRBJ2-7 TRBV2 NA
TGTGCCAGCACCGTCTTAGGAGCCGGGGAGCTGTTTTTT CASTVLGAGELFF NA TRBJ2-2 TRBV28 NA
TGTGCCAGTAGACAGGGGCCGCTCGTTAATTCACCCCTCCACTTT CASRQGPLVNSPLHF NA TRBJ1-6 TRBV19 TRBD1
TGTGCCAGCAGCTTAGAGGCGAATTCACCCCTCCACTTT CASSLEANSPLHF NA TRBJ1-6 TRBV7-9 NA
TGTGCCAGCAGCTTAGCCAGTCTGGGGGAGCAGCCCCAGCATTTT CASSLASLGEQPQHF NA TRBJ1-5 TRBV7-2 NA
TGCGCCAGCAGCCAAGATGGGACAGGGTGGTCACCCCTCCACTTT CASSQDGTGWSPLHF NA TRBJ1-6 TRBV4-3 TRBD1
TGTGCCAGTAGTAGGGGACAGCTGCTCTCTGGAAACACCATATATTTT CASSRGQLLSGNTIYF NA TRBJ1-3 TRBV19 TRBD1
TGTGCCAGCACCAATTTTAGGACGGCTGGGCAACACGAGCAGTACTTC CASTNFRTAGQHEQYF NA TRBJ2-7 TRBV25-1 NA
TGTGCCACAACGTCGGACAGCCTAAACTATGGCTACACCTTC CATTSDSLNYGYTF NA TRBJ1-2 TRBV24-1 NA
TGTGCCACCAGCAGGTCAGGGTATGGCTACACCTTC CATSRSGYGYTF NA TRBJ1-2 TRBV15 NA
TGTGCCAGCAGCCCCAAGCGGGCGTTACGCTCCTACAATGAGCAGTTCTTC CASSPKRALRSYNEQFF few TRBJ2-1 TRBV13 NA
TGTGCCAGCAGCCCCGGGACAGGAGTTTTGGACGAGCAGTACTTC CASSPGTGVLDEQYF few TRBJ2-7 TRBV27 TRBD1
TGTGCCACTAAGGCGGTCGAGGGAAGAATGGGGGTGAGCACTGAAGCTTTCTTT CATKAVEGRMGVSTEAFF once TRBJ1-1 TRBV13 NA
TGTGCCAGCAGCTTAGGAGGACAGGCGACCTACGAGCAGTACTTC CASSLGGQATYEQYF NA TRBJ2-7 TRBV7-9 TRBD1
TGTGCCAGCTCACCAATCCGATCCCAAGAGACCCAGTACTTC CASSPIRSQETQYF once TRBJ2-5 TRBV18 NA
TGTGCCAGCAGCTTAGGGGACACGGGTTATAATTCACCCCTCCACTTT CASSLGDTGYNSPLHF few TRBJ1-6 TRBV11-2 NA